The clone carrying this T cell receptor (beta chain) turned up a few times. J lost 1 base, V lost 2 bases, and 6 bases had no gene match. The CDR3 is 17 amino acids. The data stem from a study of breast tumors, draining lymph nodes, adjacent tissues. Samples came from axillary lymph nodes draining the breast cancer. TCRdb called the multiplex PCR reads again in MiXCR, with one record for every CDR3 protein. The sample has under 250,000 distinct CDR3 sequences, 32% seen once. The J gene is TRBJ2-2, the V gene TRBV12-3 or TRBV12-4; 8 bases are shared with TRBD1. The clonotype comes from a female donor with breast cancer. Some clones in this sample may be carry-over from other donors' samples. The specimen was axillary lymph node tissue. In DNA, the CDR3 is TGTGCCAGCAGTTTACCTAGACAGGGGCTGAACACCGGGGAGCTGTTTTTT. This codes for CASSLPRQGLNTGELFF.